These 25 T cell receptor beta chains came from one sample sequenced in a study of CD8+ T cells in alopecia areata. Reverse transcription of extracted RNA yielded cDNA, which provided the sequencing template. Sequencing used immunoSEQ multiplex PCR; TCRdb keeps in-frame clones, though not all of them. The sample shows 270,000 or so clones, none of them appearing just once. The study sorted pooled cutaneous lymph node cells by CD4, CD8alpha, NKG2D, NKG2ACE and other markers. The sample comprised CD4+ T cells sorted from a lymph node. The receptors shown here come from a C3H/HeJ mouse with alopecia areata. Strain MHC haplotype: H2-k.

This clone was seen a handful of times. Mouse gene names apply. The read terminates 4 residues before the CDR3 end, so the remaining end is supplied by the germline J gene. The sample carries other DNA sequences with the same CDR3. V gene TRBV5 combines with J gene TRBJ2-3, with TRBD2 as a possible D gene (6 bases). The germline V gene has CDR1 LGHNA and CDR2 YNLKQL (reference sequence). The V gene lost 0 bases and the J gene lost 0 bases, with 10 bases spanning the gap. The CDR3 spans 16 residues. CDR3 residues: CASSQEGGGSAETLYF. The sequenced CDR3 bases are TGTGCCAGCAGCCAAGAAGGCGGGGGGAGTGCAGAA.

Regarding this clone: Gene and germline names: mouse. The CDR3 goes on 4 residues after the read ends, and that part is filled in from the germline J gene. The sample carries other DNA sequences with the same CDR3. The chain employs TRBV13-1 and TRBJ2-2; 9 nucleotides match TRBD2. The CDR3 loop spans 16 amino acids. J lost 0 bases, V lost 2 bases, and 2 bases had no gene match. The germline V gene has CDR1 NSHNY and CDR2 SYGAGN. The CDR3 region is CASSETGGANTGQLYF. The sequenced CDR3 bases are TGTGCCAGCAGTGAGACTGGGGGTGCAAACACCGGG.

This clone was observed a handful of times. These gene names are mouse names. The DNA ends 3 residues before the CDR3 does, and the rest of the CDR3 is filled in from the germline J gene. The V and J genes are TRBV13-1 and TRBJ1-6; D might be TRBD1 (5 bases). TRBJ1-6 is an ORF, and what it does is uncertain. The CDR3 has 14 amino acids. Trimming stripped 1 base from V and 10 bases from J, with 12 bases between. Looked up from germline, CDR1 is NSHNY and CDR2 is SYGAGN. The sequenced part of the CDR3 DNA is TGTGCCAGCAGTGATTTGGGGGTAGGGTCGCCC. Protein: CASSDLGVGSP. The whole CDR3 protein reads CASSDLGVGSPLYF.

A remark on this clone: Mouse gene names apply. Partial CDR3 DNA: TGTGCCAGCAGTAAACCCTGGGGGTACTCCTAT. Translating it yields CASSKPWGYSY. The full CDR3 protein reads CASSKPWGYSYEQYF. The chain carries TRBV19 and TRBJ2-7, with 7 bases lining up with TRBD2. The read terminates 4 residues ahead of where the CDR3 ends, so the germline J gene completes it. This CDR3 has 15 amino acids. Germline-derived CDR1 and CDR2 are FNHDT and SITEND (reference sequence). J was trimmed by 0 bases and V by 3 bases; bases with no gene match: 6.

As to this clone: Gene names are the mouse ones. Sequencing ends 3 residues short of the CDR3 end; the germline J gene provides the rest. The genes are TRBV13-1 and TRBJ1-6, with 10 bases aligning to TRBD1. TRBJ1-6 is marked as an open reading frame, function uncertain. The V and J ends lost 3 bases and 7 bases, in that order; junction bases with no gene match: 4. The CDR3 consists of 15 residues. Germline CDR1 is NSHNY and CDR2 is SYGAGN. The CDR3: CASSGTGGGNSPLYF. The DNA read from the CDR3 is TGTGCCAGCAGTGGGACAGGGGGGGGGAATTCGCCC.

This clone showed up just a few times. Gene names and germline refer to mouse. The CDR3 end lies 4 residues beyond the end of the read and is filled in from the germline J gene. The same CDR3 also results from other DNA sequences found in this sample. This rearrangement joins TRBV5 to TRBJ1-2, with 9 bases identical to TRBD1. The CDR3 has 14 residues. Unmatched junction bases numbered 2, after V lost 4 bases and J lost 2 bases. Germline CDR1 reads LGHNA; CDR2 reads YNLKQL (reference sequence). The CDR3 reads CASSPTGGNSDYTF. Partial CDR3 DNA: TGTGCCAGCAGCCCGACAGGGGGGAACTCC.

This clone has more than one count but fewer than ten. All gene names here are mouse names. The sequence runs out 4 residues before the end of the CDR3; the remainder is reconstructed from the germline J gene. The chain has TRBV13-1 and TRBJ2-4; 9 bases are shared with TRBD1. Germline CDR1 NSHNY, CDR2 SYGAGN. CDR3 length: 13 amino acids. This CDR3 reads CASSGQGENTLYF. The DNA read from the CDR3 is TGTGCCAGCAGTGGACAGGGGGAGAAC.

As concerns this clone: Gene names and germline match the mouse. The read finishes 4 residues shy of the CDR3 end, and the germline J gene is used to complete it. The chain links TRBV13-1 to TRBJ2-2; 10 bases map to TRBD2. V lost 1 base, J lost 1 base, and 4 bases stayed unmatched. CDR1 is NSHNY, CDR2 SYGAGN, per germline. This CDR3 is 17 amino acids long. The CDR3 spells CASSDPDWGENTGQLYF. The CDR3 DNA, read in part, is TGTGCCAGCAGTGATCCTGACTGGGGGGAAAACACCGGG.

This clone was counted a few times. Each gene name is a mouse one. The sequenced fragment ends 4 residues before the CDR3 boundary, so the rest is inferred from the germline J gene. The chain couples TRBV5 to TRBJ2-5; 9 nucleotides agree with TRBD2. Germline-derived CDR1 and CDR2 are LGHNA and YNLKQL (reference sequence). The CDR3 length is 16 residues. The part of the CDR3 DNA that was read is TGTGCCAGCAGCCAAGATCTTACTGGGGGGAAGGAC. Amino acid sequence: CASSQDLTGGKD. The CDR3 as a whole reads CASSQDLTGGKDTQYF.

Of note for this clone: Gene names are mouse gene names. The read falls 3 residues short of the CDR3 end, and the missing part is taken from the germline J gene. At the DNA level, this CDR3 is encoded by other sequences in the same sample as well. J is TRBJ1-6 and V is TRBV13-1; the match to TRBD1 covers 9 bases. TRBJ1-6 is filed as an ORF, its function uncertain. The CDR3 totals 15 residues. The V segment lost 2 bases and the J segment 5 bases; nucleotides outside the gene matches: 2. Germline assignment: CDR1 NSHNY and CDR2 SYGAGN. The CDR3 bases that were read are TGTGCCAGCAGTGAAGGGACAGGGAATAATTCGCCC. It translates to CASSEGTGNNSP. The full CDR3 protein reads CASSEGTGNNSPLYF.

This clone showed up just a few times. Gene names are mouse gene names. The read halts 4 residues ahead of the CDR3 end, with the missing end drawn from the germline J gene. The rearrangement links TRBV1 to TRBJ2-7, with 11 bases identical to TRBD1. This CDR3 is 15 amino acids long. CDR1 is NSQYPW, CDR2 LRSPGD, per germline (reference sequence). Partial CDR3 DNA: TGCACCTGCAGTGGTCCGGGACAGGGGGTCGAT. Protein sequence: CTCSGPGQGVD. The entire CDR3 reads CTCSGPGQGVDEQYF.

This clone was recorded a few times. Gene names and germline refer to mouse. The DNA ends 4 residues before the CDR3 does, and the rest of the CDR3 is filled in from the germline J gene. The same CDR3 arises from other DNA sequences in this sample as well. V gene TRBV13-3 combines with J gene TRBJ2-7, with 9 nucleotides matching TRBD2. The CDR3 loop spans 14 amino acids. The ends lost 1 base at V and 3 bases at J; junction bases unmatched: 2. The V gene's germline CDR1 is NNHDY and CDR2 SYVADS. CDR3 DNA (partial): TGTGCCAGCAGTGATCGGGACTGGGACTAT. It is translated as CASSDRDWDY. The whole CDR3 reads CASSDRDWDYEQYF.

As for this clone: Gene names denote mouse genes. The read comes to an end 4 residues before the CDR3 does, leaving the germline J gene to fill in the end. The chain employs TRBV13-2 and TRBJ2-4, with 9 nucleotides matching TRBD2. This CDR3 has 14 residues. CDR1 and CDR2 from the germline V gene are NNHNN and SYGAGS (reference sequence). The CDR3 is CASGDGLGVNTLYF. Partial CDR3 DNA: TGTGCCAGCGGTGATGGACTGGGGGTAAAC.

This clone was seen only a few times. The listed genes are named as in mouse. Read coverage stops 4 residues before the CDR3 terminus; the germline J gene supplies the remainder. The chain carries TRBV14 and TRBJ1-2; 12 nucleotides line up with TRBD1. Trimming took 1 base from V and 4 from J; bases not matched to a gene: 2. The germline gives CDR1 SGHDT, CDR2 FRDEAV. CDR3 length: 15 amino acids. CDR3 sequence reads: CASSFGTGGGSDYTF. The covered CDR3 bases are TGTGCCAGCAGTTTCGGGACAGGGGGCGGCTCC.

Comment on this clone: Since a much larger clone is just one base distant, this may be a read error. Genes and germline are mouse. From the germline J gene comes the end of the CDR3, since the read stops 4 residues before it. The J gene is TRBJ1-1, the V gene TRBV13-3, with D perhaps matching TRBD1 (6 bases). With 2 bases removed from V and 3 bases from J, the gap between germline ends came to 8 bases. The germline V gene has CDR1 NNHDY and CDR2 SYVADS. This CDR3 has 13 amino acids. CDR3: CASSDRGYTEVFF. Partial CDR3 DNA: TGTGCCAGCAGTGACAGGGGATACACA.

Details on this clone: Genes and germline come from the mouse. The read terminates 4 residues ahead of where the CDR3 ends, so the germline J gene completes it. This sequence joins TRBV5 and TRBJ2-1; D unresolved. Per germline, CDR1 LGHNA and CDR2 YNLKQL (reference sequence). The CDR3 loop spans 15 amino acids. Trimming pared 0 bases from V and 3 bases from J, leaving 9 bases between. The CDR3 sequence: CASSQEPQSYAEQFF. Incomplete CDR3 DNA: TGTGCCAGCAGCCAAGAACCACAATCCTATGCT.

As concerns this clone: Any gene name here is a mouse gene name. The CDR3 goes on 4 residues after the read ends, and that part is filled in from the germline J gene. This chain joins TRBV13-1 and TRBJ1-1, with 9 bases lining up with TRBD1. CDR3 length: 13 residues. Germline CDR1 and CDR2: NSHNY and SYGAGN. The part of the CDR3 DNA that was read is TGTGCCAGCAGCGCCGGGACAGGGACA. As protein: CASSAGTGT. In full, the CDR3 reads CASSAGTGTEVFF.

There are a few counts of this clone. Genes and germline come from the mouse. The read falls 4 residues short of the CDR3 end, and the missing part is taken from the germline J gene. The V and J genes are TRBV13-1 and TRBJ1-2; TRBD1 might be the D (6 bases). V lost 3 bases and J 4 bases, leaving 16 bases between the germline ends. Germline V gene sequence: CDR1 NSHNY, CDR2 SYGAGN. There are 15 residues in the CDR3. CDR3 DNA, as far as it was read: TGTGCCAGCAGTGCGCGCAGGGGAGAGATCTCC. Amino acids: CASSARRGEIS. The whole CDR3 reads CASSARRGEISDYTF.

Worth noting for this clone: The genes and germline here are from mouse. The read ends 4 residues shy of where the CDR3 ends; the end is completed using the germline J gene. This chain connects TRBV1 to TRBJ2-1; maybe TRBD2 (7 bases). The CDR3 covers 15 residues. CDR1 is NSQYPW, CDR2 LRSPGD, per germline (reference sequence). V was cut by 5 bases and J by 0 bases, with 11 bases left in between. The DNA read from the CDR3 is TGCACCTGCAGTCGGGGGGCACATAACTATGCT. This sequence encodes CTCSRGAHNYA. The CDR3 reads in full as CTCSRGAHNYAEQFF.

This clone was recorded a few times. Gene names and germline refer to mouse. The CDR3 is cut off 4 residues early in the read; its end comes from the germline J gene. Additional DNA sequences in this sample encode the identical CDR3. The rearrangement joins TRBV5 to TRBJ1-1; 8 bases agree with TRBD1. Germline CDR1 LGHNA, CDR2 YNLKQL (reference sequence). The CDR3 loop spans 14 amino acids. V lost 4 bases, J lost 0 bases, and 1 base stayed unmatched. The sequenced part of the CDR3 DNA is TGTGCCAGCAGCCGGGGACAGGCAAACACA. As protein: CASSRGQANT. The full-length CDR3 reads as CASSRGQANTEVFF.

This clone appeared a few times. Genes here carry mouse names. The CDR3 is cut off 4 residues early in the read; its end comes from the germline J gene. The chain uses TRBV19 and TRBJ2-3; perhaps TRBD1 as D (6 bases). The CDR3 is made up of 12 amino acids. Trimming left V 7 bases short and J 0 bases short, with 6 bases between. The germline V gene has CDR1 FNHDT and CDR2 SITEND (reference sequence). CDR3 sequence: CASGTSAETLYF. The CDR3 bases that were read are TGTGCCAGCGGGACAAGTGCAGAA.

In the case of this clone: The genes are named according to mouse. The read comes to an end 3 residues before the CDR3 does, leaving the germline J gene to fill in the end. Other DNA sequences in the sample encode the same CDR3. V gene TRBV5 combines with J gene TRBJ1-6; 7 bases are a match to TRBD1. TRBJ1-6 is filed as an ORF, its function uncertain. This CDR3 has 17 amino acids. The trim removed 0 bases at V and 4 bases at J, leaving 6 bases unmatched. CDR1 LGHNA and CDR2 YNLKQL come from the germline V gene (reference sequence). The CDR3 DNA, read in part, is TGTGCCAGCAGCCAAGATAGAGGGGGCTCTTATAATTCGCCC. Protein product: CASSQDRGGSYNSP. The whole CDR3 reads CASSQDRGGSYNSPLYF.

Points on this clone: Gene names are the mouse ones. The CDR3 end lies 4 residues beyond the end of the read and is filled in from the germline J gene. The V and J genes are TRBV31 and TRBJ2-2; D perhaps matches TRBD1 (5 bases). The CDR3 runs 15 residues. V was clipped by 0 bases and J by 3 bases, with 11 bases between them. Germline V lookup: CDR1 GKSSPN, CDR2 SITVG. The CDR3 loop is CAWSLDSSDTGQLYF. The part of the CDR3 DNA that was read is TGTGCCTGGAGTCTAGACAGTTCGGACACCGGG.

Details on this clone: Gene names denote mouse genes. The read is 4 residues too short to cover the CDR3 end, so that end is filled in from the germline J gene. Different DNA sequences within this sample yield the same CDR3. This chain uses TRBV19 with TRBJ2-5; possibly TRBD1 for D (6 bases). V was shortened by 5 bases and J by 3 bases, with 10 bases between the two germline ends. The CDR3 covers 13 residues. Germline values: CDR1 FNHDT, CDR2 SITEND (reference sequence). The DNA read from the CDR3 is TGTGCCAGCAGCCGTGGACAGCAAGAC. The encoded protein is CASSRGQQD. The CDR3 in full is CASSRGQQDTQYF. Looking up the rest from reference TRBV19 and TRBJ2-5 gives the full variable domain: GGIITQTPKFLIGQEGQKLTLKCQQNFNHDTMYWYRQDSGKGLRLIYYSITENDLQKGDLSEGYDASREKKSSFSLTVTSAQKNEMAVFLCASSRGQQDTQYFGPGTRLLVL.

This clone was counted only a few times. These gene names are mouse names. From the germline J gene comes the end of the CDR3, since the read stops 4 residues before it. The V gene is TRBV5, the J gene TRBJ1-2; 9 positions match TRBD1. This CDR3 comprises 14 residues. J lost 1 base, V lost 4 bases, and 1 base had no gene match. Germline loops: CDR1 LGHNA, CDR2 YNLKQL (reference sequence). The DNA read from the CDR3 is TGTGCCAGCAGCCGGACAGGGGAAAACTCC. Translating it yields CASSRTGENS. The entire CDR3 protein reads CASSRTGENSDYTF.